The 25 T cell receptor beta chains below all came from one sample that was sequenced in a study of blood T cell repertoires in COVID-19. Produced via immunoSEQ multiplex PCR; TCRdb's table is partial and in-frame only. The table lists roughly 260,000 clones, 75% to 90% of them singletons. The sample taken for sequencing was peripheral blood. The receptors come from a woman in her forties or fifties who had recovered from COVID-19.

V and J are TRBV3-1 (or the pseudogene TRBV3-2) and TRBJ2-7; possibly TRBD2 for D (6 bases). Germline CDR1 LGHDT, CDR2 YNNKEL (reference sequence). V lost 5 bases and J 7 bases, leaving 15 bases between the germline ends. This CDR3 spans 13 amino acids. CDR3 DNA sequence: TGTGCCAGCAGCGGGACTGGCCCAAAGGAGCAGTACTTC. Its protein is CASSGTGPKEQYF.

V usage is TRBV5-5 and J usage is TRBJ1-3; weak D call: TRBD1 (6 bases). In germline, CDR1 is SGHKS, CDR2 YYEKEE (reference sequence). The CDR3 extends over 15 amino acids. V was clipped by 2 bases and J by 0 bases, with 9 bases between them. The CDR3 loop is CASSLGRGSGNTIYF. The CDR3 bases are TGTGCCAGCAGCTTAGGCAGGGGCTCTGGAAACACCATATATTTT.

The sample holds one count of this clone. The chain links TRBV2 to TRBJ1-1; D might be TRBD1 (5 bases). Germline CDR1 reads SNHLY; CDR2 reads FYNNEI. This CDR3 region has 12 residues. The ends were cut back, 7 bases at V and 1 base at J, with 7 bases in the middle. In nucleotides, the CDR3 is TGTGCCAGCAATCAGGGGAACACTGAAGCTTTCTTT. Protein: CASNQGNTEAFF.

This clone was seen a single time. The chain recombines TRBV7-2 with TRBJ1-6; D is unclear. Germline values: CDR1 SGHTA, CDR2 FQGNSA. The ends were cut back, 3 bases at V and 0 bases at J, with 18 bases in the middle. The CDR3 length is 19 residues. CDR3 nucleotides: TGTGCCAGCAGCTTTACCTTTCCGGGTCTCAGCTCCTATAATTCACCCCTCCACTTT. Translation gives CASSFTFPGLSSYNSPLHF.

CDR3 in DNA: TGTGCCAGCAGAGCCACCGTACTCCCGGGACGGGGGGATAATGAAAAACTGTTTTTT. Translation: CASRATVLPGRGDNEKLFF. This chain links TRBV28 with TRBJ1-4; D may be TRBD1 (5 bases). The germline V and J ends were trimmed by 6 bases and 4 bases, with 27 bases remaining between them. Germline V gene sequence: CDR1 MDHEN, CDR2 SYDVKM. This CDR3 contains 19 residues.

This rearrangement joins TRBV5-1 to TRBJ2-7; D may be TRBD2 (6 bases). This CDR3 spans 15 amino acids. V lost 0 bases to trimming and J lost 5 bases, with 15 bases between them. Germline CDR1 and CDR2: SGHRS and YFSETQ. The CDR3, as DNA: TGCGCCAGCAGCTTGGCCACTGGAGGGGTCCACGAGCAGTACTTC. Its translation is CASSLATGGVHEQYF. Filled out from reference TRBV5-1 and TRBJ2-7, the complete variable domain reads KAGVTQTPRYLIKTRGQQVTLSCSPISGHRSVSWYQQTPGQGLQFLFEYFSETQRNKGNFPGRFSGRQFSNSRSEMNVSTLELGDSALYLCASSLATGGVHEQYFGPGTRLTVT.

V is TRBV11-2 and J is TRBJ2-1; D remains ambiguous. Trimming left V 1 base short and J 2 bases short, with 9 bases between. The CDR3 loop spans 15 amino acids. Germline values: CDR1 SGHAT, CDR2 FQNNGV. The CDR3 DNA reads TGTGCCAGCAGCTTAGGGCTCACTACCTACAATGAGCAGTTCTTC. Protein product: CASSLGLTTYNEQFF.

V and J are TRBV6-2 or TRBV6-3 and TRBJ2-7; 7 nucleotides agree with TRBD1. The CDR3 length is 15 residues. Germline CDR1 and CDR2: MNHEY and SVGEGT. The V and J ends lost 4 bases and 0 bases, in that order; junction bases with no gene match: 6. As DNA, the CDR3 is TGTGCCAGCAGTTTCTGGGACAGCATCTCCTACGAGCAGTACTTC. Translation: CASSFWDSISYEQYF.

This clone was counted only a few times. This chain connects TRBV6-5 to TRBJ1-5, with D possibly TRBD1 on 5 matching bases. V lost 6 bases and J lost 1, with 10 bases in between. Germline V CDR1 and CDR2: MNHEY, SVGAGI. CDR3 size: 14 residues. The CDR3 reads CASRPGWSNQPQHF. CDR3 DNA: TGTGCCAGCAGGCCAGGGTGGAGCAATCAGCCCCAGCATTTT.

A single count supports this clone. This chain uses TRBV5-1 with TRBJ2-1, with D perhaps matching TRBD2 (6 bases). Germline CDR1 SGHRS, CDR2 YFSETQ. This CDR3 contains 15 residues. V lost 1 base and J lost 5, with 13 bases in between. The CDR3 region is CASSLYRRGNNEQFF. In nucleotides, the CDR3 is TGCGCCAGCAGCTTGTATCGGCGGGGAAACAATGAGCAGTTCTTC. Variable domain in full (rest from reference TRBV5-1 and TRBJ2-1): KAGVTQTPRYLIKTRGQQVTLSCSPISGHRSVSWYQQTPGQGLQFLFEYFSETQRNKGNFPGRFSGRQFSNSRSEMNVSTLELGDSALYLCASSLYRRGNNEQFFGPGTRLTVL.

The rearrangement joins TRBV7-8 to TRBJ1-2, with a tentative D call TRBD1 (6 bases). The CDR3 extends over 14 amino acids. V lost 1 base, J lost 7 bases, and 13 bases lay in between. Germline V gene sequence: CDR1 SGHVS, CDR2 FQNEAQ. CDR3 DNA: TGTGCCAGCAGCTTAGTGACAGGAAAAGGTGGCTACACCTTC. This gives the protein CASSLVTGKGGYTF.

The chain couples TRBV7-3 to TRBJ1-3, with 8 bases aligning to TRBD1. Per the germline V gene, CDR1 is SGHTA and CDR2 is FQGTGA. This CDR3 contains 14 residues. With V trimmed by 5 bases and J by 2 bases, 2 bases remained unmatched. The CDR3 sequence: CASSPQGAGNTIYF. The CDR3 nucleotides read TGTGCCAGCAGCCCACAGGGGGCTGGAAACACCATATATTTT.

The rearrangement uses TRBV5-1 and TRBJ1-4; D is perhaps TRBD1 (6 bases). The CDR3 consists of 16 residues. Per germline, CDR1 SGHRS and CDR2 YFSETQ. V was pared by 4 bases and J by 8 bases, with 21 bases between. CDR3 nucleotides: TGCGCCAGCAGCAAGGGCGCGAGGGGCAGGGGCGAAAAACTGTTTTTT. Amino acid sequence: CASSKGARGRGEKLFF.

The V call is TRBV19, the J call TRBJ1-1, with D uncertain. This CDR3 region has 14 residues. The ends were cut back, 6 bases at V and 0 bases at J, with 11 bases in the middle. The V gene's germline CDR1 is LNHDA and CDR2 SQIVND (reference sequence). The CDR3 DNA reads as TGTGCCAGTAGATACCCGCAGGTGAACACTGAAGCTTTCTTT. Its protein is CASRYPQVNTEAFF.

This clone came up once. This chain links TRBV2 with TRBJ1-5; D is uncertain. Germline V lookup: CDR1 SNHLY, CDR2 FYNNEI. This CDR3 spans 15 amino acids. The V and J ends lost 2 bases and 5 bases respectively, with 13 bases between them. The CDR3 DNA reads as TGTGCCAGCAGTGAACGAGCAGGCAGAGATCAGCCCCAGCATTTT. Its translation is CASSERAGRDQPQHF.

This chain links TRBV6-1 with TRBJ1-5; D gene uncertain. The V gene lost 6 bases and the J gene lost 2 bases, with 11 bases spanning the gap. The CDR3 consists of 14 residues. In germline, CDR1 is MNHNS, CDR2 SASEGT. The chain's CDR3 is CASSREGGNQPQHF. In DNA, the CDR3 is TGTGCCAGCAGCCGCGAGGGAGGCAATCAGCCCCAGCATTTT.

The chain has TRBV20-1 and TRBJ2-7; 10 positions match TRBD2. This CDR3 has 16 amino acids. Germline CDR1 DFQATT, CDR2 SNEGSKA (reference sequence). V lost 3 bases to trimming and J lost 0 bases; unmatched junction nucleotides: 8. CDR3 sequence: CSASNLAGVFSYEQYF. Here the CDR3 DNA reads TGCAGTGCTAGTAATCTAGCGGGAGTCTTCTCCTACGAGCAGTACTTC.

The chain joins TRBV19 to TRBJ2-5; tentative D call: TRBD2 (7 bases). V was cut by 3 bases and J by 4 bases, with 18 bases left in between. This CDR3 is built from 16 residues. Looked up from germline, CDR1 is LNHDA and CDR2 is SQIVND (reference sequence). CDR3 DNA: TGTGCCAGTAGTATTCGCTCGGGGAGGGGGTCAGAGACCCAGTACTTC. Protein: CASSIRSGRGSETQYF.

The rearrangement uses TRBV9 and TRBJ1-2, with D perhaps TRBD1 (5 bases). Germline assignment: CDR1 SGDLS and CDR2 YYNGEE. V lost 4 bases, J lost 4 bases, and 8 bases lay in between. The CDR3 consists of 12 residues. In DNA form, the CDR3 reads TGTGCCAGCAGCCGAGACAGCTATGGCTACACCTTC. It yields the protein CASSRDSYGYTF.

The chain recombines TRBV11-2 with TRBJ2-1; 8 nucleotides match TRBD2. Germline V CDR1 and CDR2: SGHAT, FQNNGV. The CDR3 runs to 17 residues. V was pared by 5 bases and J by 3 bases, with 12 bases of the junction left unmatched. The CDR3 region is CASSLQIAGPIYNEQFF. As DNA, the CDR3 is TGTGCCAGCAGCCTTCAAATAGCGGGACCAATCTACAATGAGCAGTTCTTC.

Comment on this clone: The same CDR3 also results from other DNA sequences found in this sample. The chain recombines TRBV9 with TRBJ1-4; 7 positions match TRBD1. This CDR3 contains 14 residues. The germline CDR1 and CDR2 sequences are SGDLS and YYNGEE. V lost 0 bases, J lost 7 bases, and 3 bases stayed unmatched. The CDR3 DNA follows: TGTGCCAGCAGCGTAGACAGGGGTGGTGAAAAACTGTTTTTT. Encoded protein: CASSVDRGGEKLFF. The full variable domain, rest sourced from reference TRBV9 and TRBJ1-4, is DSGVTQTPKHLITATGQRVTLRCSPRSGDLSVYWYQQSLDQGLQFLIQYYNGEERAKGNILERFSAQQFPDLHSELNLSSLELGDSALYFCASSVDRGGEKLFFGSGTQLSVL.

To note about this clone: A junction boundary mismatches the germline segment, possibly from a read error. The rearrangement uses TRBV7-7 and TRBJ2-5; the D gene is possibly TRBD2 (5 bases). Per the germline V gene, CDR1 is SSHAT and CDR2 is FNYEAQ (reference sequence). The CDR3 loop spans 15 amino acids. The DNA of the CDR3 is TGTGCTAGCAGCTTAGGAGGAATCGGACAAGAGACCCAGTACTTC. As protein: CASSLGGIGQETQYF.

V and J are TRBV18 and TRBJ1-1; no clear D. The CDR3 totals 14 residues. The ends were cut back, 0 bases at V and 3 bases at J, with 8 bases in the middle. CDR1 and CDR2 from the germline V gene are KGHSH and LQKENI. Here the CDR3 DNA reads TGTGCCAGCTCACCACCGTGGCGGGACACTGAAGCTTTCTTT. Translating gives CASSPPWRDTEAFF.

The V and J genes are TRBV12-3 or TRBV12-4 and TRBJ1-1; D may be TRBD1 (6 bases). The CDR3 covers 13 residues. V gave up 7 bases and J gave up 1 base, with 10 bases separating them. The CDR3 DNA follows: TGTGCCAGCACGTTGGGGGCGAACACTGAAGCTTTCTTT. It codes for CASTLGANTEAFF.

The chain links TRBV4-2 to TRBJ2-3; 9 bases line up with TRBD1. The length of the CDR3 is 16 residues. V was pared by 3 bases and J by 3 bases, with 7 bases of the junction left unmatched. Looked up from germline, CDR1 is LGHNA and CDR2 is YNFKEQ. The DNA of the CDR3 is TGTGCCAGCAGCCACGGACAGGGGCTCGGTACAGATACGCAGTATTTT. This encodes CASSHGQGLGTDTQYF.